This T cell receptor (beta chain) originates from a study of blood T cell repertoires in COVID-19. The overall study: The United States, Italy and Spain were the sources of the acute and convalescent COVID-19 samples. PBMCs, B-cell-depleted T cells, or T cells provided the cDNA or gDNA that made up the material.

Measured with immunoSEQ multiplex PCR; TCRdb has only the in-frame clones, and not every one. The repertoire includes 100,000 to 150,000 clones, roughly 85% of them detected once, and 6.6% sits in the top ten. V was trimmed by 3 bases and J by 0 bases, leaving 8 bases between them. There are 14 residues in the CDR3. The V gene's germline CDR1 is KGHSH and CDR2 LQKENI. The chain recombines TRBV18 with TRBJ1-2; D is unclear. Sequencing was performed on peripheral blood. The TCR comes from a man aged 80 or over with active or convalescent COVID-19. The CDR3 bases are TGTGCCAGCTCACCCCTGTCGGCTAACTATGGCTACACCTTC. Its translation is CASSPLSANYGYTF. Full variable domain (missing parts from reference TRBV18 and TRBJ1-2): NAGVMQNPRHLVRRRGQEARLRCSPMKGHSHVYWYRQLPEEGLKFMVYLQKENIIDESGMPKERFSAEFPKEGPSILRIQQVVRGDSAAYFCASSPLSANYGYTFGSGTRLTVV.